This T cell receptor beta chain was sequenced during a study of cytomegalovirus exposure and HLA in healthy donors. V shed 4 bases and J 2 bases; nucleotides not matched to a gene: 7. This CDR3 has 16 residues. CDR1 and CDR2 from the germline V gene are SGHDT and YYEEEE. A multiplex PCR was run with 60 Vbeta primers and 13 Jbeta primers. TCRdb's table, derived via immunoSEQ multiplex PCR, lists solely in-frame clones and lacks some. The sample includes 270,000 or so clones, about nine tenths seen only once; the top ten take 1.7%. The TCR sequence derives from a girl aged 2 to 9 in good health and CMV-seronegative. Source material: PBMCs. The genes are TRBV5-6 and TRBJ2-1; TRBD2 agrees at 9 bases. The CDR3 protein is CASSLGTSPPYNEQFF. The CDR3 DNA reads TGTGCCAGCAGCCTCGGGACTAGCCCCCCCTACAATGAGCAGTTCTTC.